The rows below give T cell receptor beta chains drawn from one sample of a study of blood T cells in healthy people across ages. TCRdb independently ran MiXCR on the 5' RACE reads; one entry per CDR3 protein. The table includes some 900,000 distinct CDR3 sequences, roughly 52% detected once. The sequencing sample was made of blood. These receptors were collected from a man aged 25 to 40 in good health. Each CDR3 is given with its conserved first and last residue.

len	v_gene	j_gene	CDR3aa
15	TRBV7-9	TRBJ1-6	CASSFAGAMHSPLHF
15	TRBV5-1	TRBJ2-7	CASGPTGASPFEQYF
14	TRBV4-1	TRBJ2-7	CASSQGDLSYEQYF
15	TRBV27	TRBJ2-3	CASSRGLASTDTQYF
12	TRBV27	TRBJ2-3	CASSSTGGTQYF
16	TRBV23-1	TRBJ2-7	CASSPRVGGRFYEQYF
15	TRBV27	TRBJ2-3	CASSHGSGGTDTQYF
14	TRBV28	TRBJ2-7	CASRGTGGTYEQYF
13	TRBV20-1	TRBJ2-1	CSALGASGDEQFF
15	TRBV9	NA	CASSATGTGYNEQYF
14	TRBV4-1	TRBJ1-1	CASNQAVRVTEAFF
14	TRBV12-5	TRBJ2-3	CASGLATRGDTQYF
15	TRBV7-3	TRBJ1-2	CASSLGPGVGNGYTF
15	TRBV27	TRBJ1-6	CASSARQLNNSPLHF
14	TRBV28	TRBJ2-7	CASKAGGSSYEQYF
14	TRBV20-1	TRBJ2-7	CSAPGQGASYEQYF
10	TRBV5-6	TRBJ2-1	CACRTVHGFF
14	TRBV25-1	TRBJ1-4	CASRESGRFEKLFF
14	TRBV12-3/TRBV12-4	TRBJ2-7	CASSLWGKDYEQYF
15	TRBV6-2/TRBV6-3	TRBJ2-3	CASTPRLGGADTQYF
15	TRBV14	NA	CASSRHDRDLETQYF
19	TRBV6-2/TRBV6-3	TRBJ1-2	CASSRRFNPGQSRIHGYTF
11	TRBV7-9	TRBJ1-2	CASSKGDGYTF
15	TRBV18	TRBJ2-7	CASSPYQGQSYEQYF
14	TRBV6-5	TRBJ1-1	CASSYWDGNTEAFF
19	TRBV7-3	TRBJ2-4	CASSQDTTGVTLAKNIQYF
12	TRBV7-9	TRBJ2-1	CASSAVPRGQFF
18	TRBV11-3	TRBJ2-3	CVSSLDRGGNWGTDTQYF
15	TRBV6-5	TRBJ2-3	CASRLTGAGTDTQYF
10	TRBV29-1	TRBJ1-1	CRAEDTEAFF
14	TRBV4-1	TRBJ2-7	CASKPGTGGYEQYF